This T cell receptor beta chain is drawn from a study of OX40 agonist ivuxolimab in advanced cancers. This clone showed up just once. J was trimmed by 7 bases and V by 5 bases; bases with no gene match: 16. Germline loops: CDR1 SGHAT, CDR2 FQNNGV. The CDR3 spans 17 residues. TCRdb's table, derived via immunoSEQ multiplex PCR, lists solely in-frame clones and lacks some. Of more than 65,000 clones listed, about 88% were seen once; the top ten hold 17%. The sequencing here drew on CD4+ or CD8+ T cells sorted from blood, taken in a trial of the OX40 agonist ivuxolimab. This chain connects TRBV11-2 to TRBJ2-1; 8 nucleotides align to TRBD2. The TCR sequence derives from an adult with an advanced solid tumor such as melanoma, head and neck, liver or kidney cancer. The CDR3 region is CASSPALRREVLNEQFF. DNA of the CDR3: TGTGCCAGCAGCCCTGCTTTGCGGCGGGAGGTACTAAATGAGCAGTTCTTC.